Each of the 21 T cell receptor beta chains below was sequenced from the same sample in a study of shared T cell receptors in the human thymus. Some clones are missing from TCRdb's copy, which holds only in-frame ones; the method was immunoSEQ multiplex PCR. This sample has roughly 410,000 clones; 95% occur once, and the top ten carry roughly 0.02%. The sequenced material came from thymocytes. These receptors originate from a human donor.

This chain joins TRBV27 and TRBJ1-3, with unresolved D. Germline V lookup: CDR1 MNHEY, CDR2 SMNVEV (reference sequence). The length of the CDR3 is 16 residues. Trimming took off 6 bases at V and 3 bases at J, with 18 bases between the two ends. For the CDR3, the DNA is TGTGCCAGCAGCCCTCTCACCAGGTCTGGTGGAAACACCATATATTTT. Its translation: CASSPLTRSGGNTIYF.

DNA for the CDR3: TGCGCCAGCAGCTTTAGCGGAGGCCCAGATACGCAGTATTTT. Its translation: CASSFSGGPDTQYF. The chain links TRBV5-1 to TRBJ2-3; D is possibly TRBD2 (6 bases). Germline V gives CDR1 SGHRS, CDR2 YFSETQ. There are 14 residues in the CDR3. The V end was cut by 2 bases, the J end by 4 bases, with 11 bases between.

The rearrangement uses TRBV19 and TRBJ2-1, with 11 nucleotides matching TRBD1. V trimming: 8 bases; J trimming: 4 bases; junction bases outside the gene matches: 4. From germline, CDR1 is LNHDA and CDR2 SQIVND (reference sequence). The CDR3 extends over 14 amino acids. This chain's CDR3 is CASLGTGGYNEQFF. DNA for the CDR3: TGTGCCAGTCTTGGGACAGGGGGGTACAATGAGCAGTTCTTC.

CDR3 DNA sequence: TGTGCCAGCAGCTTACCCCGGACTAGCGGGATAGACTCCTACAATGAGCAGTTCTTC. It is translated as CASSLPRTSGIDSYNEQFF. The chain employs TRBV7-8 and TRBJ2-1, with 12 nucleotides matching TRBD2. The length of the CDR3 is 19 residues. The V segment lost 2 bases and the J segment 0 bases; nucleotides outside the gene matches: 8. Looked up from germline, CDR1 is SGHVS and CDR2 is FQNEAQ.

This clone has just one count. In DNA form, the CDR3 reads TGTGCCAGCAGCCTCTGGAATTCTGGAAACACCATATATTTT. This sequence encodes CASSLWNSGNTIYF. This sequence joins TRBV7-2 and TRBJ1-3; D remains ambiguous. The CDR3 is 14 residues long. The germline gives CDR1 SGHTA, CDR2 FQGNSA. V lost 5 bases, J lost 1 base, and 9 bases lay in between.

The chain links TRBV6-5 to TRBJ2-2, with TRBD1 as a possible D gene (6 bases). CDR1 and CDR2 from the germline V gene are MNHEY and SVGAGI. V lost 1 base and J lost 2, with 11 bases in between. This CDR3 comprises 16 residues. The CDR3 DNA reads TGTGCCAGCAGTTACTTTGACAGGCCAAACACCGGGGAGCTGTTTTTT. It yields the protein CASSYFDRPNTGELFF.

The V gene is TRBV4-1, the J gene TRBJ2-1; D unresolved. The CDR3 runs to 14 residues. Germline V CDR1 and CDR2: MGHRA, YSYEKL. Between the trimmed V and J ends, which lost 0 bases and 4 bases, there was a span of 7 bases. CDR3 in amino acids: CASSQDRQYNEQFF. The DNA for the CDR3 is TGCGCCAGCAGCCAAGATCGGCAATACAATGAGCAGTTCTTC.

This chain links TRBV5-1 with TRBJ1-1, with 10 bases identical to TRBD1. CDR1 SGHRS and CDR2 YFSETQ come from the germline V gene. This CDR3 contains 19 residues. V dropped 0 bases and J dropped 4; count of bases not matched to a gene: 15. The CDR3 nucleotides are TGCGCCAGCAGCTTGGGACTCGCCCTAAAGGACAGGGGGGGCACTGAAGCTTTCTTT. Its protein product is CASSLGLALKDRGGTEAFF.

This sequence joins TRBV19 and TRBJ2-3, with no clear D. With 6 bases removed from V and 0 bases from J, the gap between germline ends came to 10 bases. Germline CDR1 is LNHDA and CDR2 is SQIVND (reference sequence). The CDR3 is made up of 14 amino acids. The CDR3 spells CASSHRSSTDTQYF. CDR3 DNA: TGTGCCAGTAGCCATAGGTCTAGCACAGATACGCAGTATTTT.

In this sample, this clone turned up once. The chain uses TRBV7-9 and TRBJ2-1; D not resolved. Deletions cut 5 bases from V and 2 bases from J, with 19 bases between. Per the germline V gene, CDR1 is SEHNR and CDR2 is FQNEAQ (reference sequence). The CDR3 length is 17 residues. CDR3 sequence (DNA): TGTGCCAGCAGCCCCTTTTTAGGAGTGATAGCCTACAATGAGCAGTTCTTC. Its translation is CASSPFLGVIAYNEQFF.

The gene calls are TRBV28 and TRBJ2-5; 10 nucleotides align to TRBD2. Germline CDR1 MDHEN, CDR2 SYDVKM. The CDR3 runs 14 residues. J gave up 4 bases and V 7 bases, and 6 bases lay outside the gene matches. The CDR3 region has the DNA TGTGCCAGCAAGGCTAGCGGGAGAGGAGAGACCCAGTACTTC. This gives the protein CASKASGRGETQYF.

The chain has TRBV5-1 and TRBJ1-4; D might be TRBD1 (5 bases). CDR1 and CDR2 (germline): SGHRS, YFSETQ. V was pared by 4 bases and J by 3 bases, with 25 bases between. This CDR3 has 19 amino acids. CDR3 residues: CASSPGWQWGPRANEKLFF. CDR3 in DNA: TGCGCCAGCAGCCCCGGATGGCAGTGGGGCCCTCGGGCTAATGAAAAACTGTTTTTT.

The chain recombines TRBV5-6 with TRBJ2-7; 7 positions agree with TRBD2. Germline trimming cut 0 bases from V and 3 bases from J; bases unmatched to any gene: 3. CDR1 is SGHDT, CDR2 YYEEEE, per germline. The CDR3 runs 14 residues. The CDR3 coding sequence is TGTGCCAGCAGCTTGGGAGCGGGGAGCTACGAGCAGTACTTC. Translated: CASSLGAGSYEQYF.

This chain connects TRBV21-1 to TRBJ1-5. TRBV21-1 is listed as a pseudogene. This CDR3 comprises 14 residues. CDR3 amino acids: CARPGGVQRQPQHF. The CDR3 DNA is TGTGCCCGGCCGGGGGGAGTGCAGCGGCAGCCCCAGCATTTT.

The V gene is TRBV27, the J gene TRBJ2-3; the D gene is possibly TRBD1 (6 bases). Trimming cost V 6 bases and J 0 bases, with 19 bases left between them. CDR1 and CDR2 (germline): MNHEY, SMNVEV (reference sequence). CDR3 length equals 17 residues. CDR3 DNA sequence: TGTGCCAGCAGATCTACAGGGAGCTTAGCTAGCACAGATACGCAGTATTTT. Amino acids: CASRSTGSLASTDTQYF.

The CDR3 loop is CASSSQGPAATNEKLFF. The CDR3 nucleotides are TGTGCCAGCAGCTCACAGGGCCCAGCTGCAACTAATGAAAAACTGTTTTTT. V is TRBV4-2 and J is TRBJ1-4; the D gene is possibly TRBD1 (6 bases). The length of the CDR3 is 17 residues. Trimming removed 5 bases at V and 0 bases at J, with 16 bases between. The germline gives CDR1 LGHNA, CDR2 YNFKEQ.

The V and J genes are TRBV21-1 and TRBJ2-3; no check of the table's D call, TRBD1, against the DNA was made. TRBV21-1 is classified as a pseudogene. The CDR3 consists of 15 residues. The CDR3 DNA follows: TGTGCCAGCAGCAACCGGGACAGCGAGGGAGATACGCAGTATTTT. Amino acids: CASSNRDSEGDTQYF.

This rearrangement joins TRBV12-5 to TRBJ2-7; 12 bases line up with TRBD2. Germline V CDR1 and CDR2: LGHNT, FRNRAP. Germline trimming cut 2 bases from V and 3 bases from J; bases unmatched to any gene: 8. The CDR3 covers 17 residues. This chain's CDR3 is CASGLSNKTSGSYEQYF. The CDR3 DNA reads TGTGCTAGTGGTTTGTCGAACAAGACTAGCGGGAGCTACGAGCAGTACTTC. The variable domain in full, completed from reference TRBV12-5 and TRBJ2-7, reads DARVTQTPRHKVTEMGQEVTMRCQPILGHNTVFWYRQTMMQGLELLAYFRNRAPLDDSGMPKDRFSAEMPDATLATLKIQPSEPRDSAVYFCASGLSNKTSGSYEQYFGPGTRLTVT.

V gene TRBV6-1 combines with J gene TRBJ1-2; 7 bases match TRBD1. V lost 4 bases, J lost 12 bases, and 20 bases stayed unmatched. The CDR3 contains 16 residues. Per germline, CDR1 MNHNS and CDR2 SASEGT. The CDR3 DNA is TGTGCCAGCAGTGCCCAGTTCCGGGACAGCAAAATGACGGACACCTTC. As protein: CASSAQFRDSKMTDTF.

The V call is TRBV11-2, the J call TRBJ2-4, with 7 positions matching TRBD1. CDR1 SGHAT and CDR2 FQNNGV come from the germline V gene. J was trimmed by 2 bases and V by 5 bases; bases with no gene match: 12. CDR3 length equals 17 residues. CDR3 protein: CASSPAVATGTKNIQYF. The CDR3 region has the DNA TGTGCCAGCAGCCCTGCAGTTGCGACAGGGACCAAAAACATTCAGTACTTC. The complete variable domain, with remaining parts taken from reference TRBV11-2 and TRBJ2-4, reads EAGVAQSPRYKIIEKRQSVAFWCNPISGHATLYWYQQILGQGPKLLIQFQNNGVVDDSQLPKDRFSAERLKGVDSTLKIQPAKLEDSAVYLCASSPAVATGTKNIQYFGAGTRLSVL.

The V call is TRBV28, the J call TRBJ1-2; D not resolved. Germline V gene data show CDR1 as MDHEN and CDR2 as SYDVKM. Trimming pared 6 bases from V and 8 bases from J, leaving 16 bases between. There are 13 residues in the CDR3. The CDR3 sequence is CASRADPHRGYTF. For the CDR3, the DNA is TGTGCCAGCAGGGCAGACCCCCATCGCGGCTACACCTTC.